One and the same sample provided the 14 T cell receptor beta chains below, sequenced in a study of T cells in Graves' hyperthyroidism and ophthalmopathy. What was amplified from RNA transcripts were TCR beta CDR3 regions. The HTBI set primed first-round TCR CDR3 RT-PCR. Each CDR3 protein is one row after TCRdb ran MiXCR on the multiplex PCR reads. The repertoire holds approximately 530,000 distinct CDR3 sequences, with 15% to 20% as singletons. The specimen was blood. Every receptor here comes from a woman between 18 and 29 years old with Graves' hyperthyroidism.

In its sample, this clonotype was seen once. Possible read error: a much larger clone is one base away. The J gene is TRBJ2-5, the V gene TRBV24-1, with D hard to call. V was clipped by 3 bases and J by 5 bases, with 12 bases between them. Germline CDR1 and CDR2: KGHDR and SFDVKD. The CDR3 totals 14 residues. The CDR3 reads CATSDRSGGETQYF. The CDR3 coding sequence is TGTGCCACCAGTGATCGGTCAGGTGGTGAGACCCAGTACTTC.

This clonotype was counted many times. The gene calls are TRBV7-2 and TRBJ1-1; 7 bases match TRBD1. V shed 5 bases, J shed 2 bases, and the junction held 5 bases outside the gene matches. The CDR3 runs to 14 residues. From germline, CDR1 is SGHTA and CDR2 FQGNSA. CDR3: CASSRTGANTEAFF. The DNA for the CDR3 is TGTGCCAGCAGCCGGACAGGAGCCAACACTGAAGCTTTCTTT.

There are a few counts of this clonotype. The chain recombines TRBV7-6 with TRBJ2-1, with D hard to call. There are 12 residues in the CDR3. V lost 1 base to trimming and J lost 15 bases, with 13 bases between them. Germline CDR1 SGHVS, CDR2 FNYEAQ. The DNA for the CDR3 is TGTGCCAGCAGCTTAGATACTCCCGTCCTGTTCTTC. Its translation is CASSLDTPVLFF.

This rearrangement joins TRBV25-1 to TRBJ1-4; D perhaps matches TRBD1 (6 bases). The CDR3 runs to 15 residues. Germline assignment: CDR1 MGHDK and CDR2 SYGVNS. The V gene lost 1 base and the J gene lost 7 bases, with 13 bases spanning the gap. CDR3 protein: CASSESGRGGEKLFF. The CDR3 nucleotides read TGTGCCAGCAGTGAATCGGGCAGGGGCGGTGAAAAACTGTTTTTT.

This clonotype was seen repeatedly, ten times or more. This chain joins TRBV6-1 and TRBJ1-5; D ambiguous. There are 15 residues in the CDR3. Trimming shortened V by 7 bases and J by 6 bases, and 19 bases separated the two germline ends. Germline loops: CDR1 MNHNS, CDR2 SASEGT. CDR3: CASTIRLQLGQPQHF. CDR3 nucleotides: TGTGCCAGCACCATAAGGTTGCAGCTGGGTCAGCCCCAGCATTTT.

The chain employs TRBV19 and TRBJ1-1; D not resolved. Deletions cut 3 bases from V and 3 bases from J, with 8 bases between. Germline lookup yields CDR1 LNHDA and CDR2 SQIVND (reference sequence). The CDR3 is 13 amino acids. Written as DNA, the CDR3 is TGTGCCAGTAGTATTATCCAGGACACTGAAGCTTTCTTT. It is translated as CASSIIQDTEAFF.

The J gene is TRBJ1-5, the V gene TRBV7-9, with TRBD1 as a possible D gene (5 bases). CDR3 length equals 15 residues. Germline V gene sequence: CDR1 SEHNR, CDR2 FQNEAQ (reference sequence). V was pared by 5 bases and J by 4 bases, with 15 bases between. The CDR3 sequence is CASSPLGPGNQPQHF. The CDR3 DNA sequence: TGTGCCAGCAGCCCCCTCGGCCCAGGGAATCAGCCCCAGCATTTT.

As to this clonotype: A single base separates this from a much larger clone, so it may be a read error. The V call is TRBV3-1, the J call TRBJ1-5; no clear D gene. The CDR3 is 15 residues long. Germline V gene lookup returns CDR1 LGHDT and CDR2 YNNKEL (reference sequence). The V end was cut by 3 bases, the J end by 2 bases, with 11 bases between. CDR3 nucleotide sequence: TGTGCCAGCAGCCAGAGCGGGGTCGGCAATCAGCCCCAGCATTTT. Its translation: CASSQSGVGNQPQHF.

For this clonotype: This may stem from a read error, because a much larger clone lies one nucleotide away. The chain has TRBV6-2 or TRBV6-3 and TRBJ1-2; 10 nucleotides match TRBD1. Germline V CDR1 and CDR2: MNHEY, SVGEGT. This CDR3 comprises 15 residues. CDR3 DNA: TGTGCCAGCAGTCCCCGGACAGGGGGGCTCTATAGCTACACCTTC. Amino acid sequence: CASSPRTGGLYSYTF.

This clonotype was recorded many times. This rearrangement joins TRBV28 to TRBJ2-7; maybe TRBD2 (5 bases). CDR1 MDHEN and CDR2 SYDVKM come from the germline V gene. The CDR3 length is 12 residues. V shed 7 bases and J shed 6 bases, with 13 bases lying between them. The CDR3 reads CASMEVGSEQYF. As DNA, the CDR3 is TGTGCCAGCATGGAGGTTGGTAGCGAGCAGTACTTC.

This clonotype was detected many times. V gene TRBV28 combines with J gene TRBJ1-5, with 9 bases aligning to TRBD1. Germline CDR1 is MDHEN and CDR2 is SYDVKM. The junction had 2 bases not matched to a gene; V was cut back by 2 bases and J by 6 bases. The CDR3 sequence is 14 residues long. The CDR3 loop reads CASSLGTGSQPQHF. The CDR3, as DNA: TGTGCCAGCAGTTTAGGGACAGGGAGTCAGCCCCAGCATTTT.

This clonotype was detected many times. V is TRBV20-1 and J is TRBJ2-5, with TRBD2 as a possible D gene (6 bases). V shed 6 bases and J shed 1 base, with 21 bases lying between them. This CDR3 region has 16 residues. Germline V lookup: CDR1 DFQATT, CDR2 SNEGSKA (reference sequence). DNA of the CDR3: TGCAGTGCGTTGAGGCCAACTAGGAGGGTCCAAGAGACCCAGTACTTC. Translation gives CSALRPTRRVQETQYF.

This chain uses TRBV27 with TRBJ2-1; D possibly corresponds to TRBD2 (7 bases). Trimming cost V 5 bases and J 1 base, with 15 bases left between them. This CDR3 has 16 amino acids. The V gene's germline CDR1 is MNHEY and CDR2 SMNVEV (reference sequence). The CDR3: CASSPWGGASYNEQFF. For the CDR3, the DNA is TGTGCCAGCAGTCCCTGGGGGGGGGCGTCCTACAATGAGCAGTTCTTC.

This clonotype was seen a few times. The chain combines TRBV5-4 with TRBJ2-7, with D perhaps TRBD2 (7 bases). Trimming cost V 4 bases and J 4 bases, with 12 bases left between them. In germline, CDR1 is SGHNT, CDR2 YYREEE (reference sequence). The CDR3 runs to 13 residues. The CDR3 sequence: CASSRGDTYEQYF. The CDR3 coding sequence is TGTGCCAGCAGCCGGGGGGACACTTACGAGCAGTACTTC.